The clone carrying this T cell receptor beta chain was observed at least ten times. Its antigen is not known. PCR employed 60 Vbeta and 13 Jbeta primers. The assay was immunoSEQ multiplex PCR, and TCRdb's table has in-frame clones only and misses some. The profile shows more than 110,000 clones, about 71% of them singletons. CDR3 length: 16 residues. Germline V gives CDR1 SEHNR, CDR2 FQNEAQ (reference sequence). V was trimmed by 1 base and J by 2 bases, leaving 12 bases between them. Unrecorded immune exposures were likely, despite nominal health at sampling. This specimen belongs to a study of cytomegalovirus exposure and HLA in healthy donors. Study outcomes and limitations: There were some 150 TCR beta chains listed as cytomegalovirus-associated. Further analysis was carried out later, and it showed several of the most significant clusters appearing linked to common viral pathogens. A few CMV-associated chains were confirmed in vitro to be specific for CMV antigens.

The chain is built from TRBV7-9 and TRBJ1-5; a possible D gene is TRBD1 (6 bases). This clonotype was sampled from a woman between 55 and 75 years old in good health and CMV-seropositive. Sequencing was carried out using PBMCs. The CDR3 region is CASSLDSGQRNQPQHF. CDR3 nucleotide sequence: TGTGCCAGCAGCTTAGACTCCGGACAGCGCAATCAGCCCCAGCATTTT.